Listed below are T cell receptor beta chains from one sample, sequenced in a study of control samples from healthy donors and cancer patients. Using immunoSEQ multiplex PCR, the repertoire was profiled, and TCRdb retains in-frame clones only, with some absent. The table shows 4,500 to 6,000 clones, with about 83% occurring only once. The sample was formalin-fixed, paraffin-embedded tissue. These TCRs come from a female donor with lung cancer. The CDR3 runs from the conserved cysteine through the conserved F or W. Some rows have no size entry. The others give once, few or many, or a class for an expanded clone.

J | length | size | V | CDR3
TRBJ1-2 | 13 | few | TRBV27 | CASSLRQGYGYTF
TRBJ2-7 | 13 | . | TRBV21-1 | CASSSVDSYEQYF
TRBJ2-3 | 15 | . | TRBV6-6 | CASSVRLADTDTQYF
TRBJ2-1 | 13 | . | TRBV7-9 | CASSLDRAGGRFF
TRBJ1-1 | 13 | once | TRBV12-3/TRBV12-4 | CASSLQTGQEAFF
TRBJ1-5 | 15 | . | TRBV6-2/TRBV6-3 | CASSYSGGSNQPQHF
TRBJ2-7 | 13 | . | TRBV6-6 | CASSLNVGGEQYF
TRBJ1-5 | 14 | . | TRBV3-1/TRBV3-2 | CASSQTLSAQPQHF
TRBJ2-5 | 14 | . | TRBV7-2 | CASSFVAVQETQYF
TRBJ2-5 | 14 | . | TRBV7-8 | CANSFRLKGETQYF
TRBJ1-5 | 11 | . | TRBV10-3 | CAAGSNQPQHF
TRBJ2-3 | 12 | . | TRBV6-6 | CASSWNTDTQYF
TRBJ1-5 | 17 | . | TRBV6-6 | CASSQPSTGGPNQPQHF
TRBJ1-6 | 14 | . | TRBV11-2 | CASSWKTRDSPLHF
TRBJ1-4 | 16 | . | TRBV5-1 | CASSLTGAATNEKLFF
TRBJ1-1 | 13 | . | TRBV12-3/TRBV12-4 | CASSFSGRGEAFF
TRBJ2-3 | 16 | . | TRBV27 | CASSFYAGSSTDTQYF
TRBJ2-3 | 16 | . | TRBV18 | CASSRGLAGDTDTQYF
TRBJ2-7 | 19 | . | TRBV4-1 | CASSPGVLGRGTGIHEQYF
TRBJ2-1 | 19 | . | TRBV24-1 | CATSDTRTSGRASYNEQFF
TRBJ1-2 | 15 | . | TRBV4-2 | CASSQDTGGAYGYTF
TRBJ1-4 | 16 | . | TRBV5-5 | CANSPRVAATNEKLFF
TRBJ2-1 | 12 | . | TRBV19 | CATKEGYNEQFF
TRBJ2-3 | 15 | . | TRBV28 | CASSWAGTSTDTQYF
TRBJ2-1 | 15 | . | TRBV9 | CASSPTQSSYNEQFF
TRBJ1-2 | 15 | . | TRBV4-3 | CASSQGRWGVEGYTF
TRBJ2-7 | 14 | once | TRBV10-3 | CAISPGLAGYEQYF
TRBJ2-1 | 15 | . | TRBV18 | CASSLIGTGDNEQFF
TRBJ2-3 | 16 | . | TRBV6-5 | CASSYLLGGGTDTQYF
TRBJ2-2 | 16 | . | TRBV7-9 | CASSLVRGTNTGELFF
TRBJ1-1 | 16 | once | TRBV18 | CASSPNMGRSNTEAFF
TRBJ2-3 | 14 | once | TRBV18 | CASSPETRTDTQYF
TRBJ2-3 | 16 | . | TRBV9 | CASSLTGTPRQDTQYF
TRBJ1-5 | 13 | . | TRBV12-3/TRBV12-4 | CASSDTGNQPQHF
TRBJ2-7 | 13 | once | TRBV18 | CASSPEEAYEQYF
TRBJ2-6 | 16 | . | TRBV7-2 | CASSLAEGAGANVLTF
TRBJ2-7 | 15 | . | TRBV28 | CASSPGTSPSYEQYF
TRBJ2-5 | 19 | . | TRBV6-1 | CASSEQGTSARWYQETQYF
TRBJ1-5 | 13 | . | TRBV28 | CASSRQGYQPQHF
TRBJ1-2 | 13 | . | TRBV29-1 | CSATREEHYGYTF
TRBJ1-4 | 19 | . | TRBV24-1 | CATRISIRDRVVANEKLFF
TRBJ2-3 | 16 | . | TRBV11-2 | CASSPMGSGYTDTQYF
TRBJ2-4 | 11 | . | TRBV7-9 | CASSEGQAMYF
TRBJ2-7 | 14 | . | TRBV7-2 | CASSLRAGGYEQYF
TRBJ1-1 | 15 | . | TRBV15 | CATSREGRRDTEAFF
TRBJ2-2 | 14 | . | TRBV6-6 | CAAFGQGNTGELFF
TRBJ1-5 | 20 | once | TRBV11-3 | CASSGLTVSYSVNSNQPQHF
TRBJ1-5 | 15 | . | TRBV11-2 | CASSRDRGLYQPQHF
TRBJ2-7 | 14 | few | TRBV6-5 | CASSLAGGSYEQYF